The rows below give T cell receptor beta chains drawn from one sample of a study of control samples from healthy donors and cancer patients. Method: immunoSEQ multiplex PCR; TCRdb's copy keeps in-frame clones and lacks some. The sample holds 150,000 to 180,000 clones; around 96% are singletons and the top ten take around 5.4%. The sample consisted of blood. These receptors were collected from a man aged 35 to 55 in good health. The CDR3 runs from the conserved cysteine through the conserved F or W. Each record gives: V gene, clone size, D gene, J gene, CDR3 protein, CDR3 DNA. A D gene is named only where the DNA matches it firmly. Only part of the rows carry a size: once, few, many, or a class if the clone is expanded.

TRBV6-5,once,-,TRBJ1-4,CASRRLEGANEKLFF,TGTGCCAGCAGACGCCTTGAAGGGGCTAATGAAAAACTGTTTTTT
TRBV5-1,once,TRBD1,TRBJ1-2,CASSASPGQGAGYTF,TGCGCCAGCAGCGCATCCCCCGGACAGGGGGCCGGCTACACCTTC
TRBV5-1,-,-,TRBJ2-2,CASSLGGRTGELFF,TGCGCCAGCAGCTTAGGGGGGCGAACCGGGGAGCTGTTTTTT
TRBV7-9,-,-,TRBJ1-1,CASSSPPGAFF,TGTGCCAGCAGCTCCCCACCCGGGGCTTTCTTT
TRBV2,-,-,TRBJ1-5,CASREDGSNQPQHF,TGTGCCAGCAGGGAAGACGGAAGCAATCAGCCCCAGCATTTT
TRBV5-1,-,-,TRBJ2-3,CASSLLATGTSTDTQYF,TGCGCCAGCAGCTTGTTGGCAACCGGGACTAGCACAGATACGCAGTATTTT
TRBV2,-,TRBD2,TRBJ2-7,CASSESGGYEQYF,TGTGCCAGCAGTGAGAGCGGGGGCTACGAGCAGTACTTC
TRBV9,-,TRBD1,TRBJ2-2,CASSVEGTAYTGELFF,TGTGCCAGCAGCGTAGAGGGGACAGCTTACACCGGGGAGCTGTTTTTT
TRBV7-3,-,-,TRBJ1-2,CASSQGPDNYGYTF,TGTGCCAGCAGCCAGGGACCGGATAACTATGGCTACACCTTC
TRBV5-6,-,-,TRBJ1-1,CASSLGTGTEAFF,TGTGCCAGCAGCTTGGGTACAGGAACTGAAGCTTTCTTT
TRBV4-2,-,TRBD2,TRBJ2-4,CASSQDQSSGGGYSFKNIQYF,TGTGCCAGCAGCCAAGATCAAAGTAGCGGGGGGGGATACTCTTTTAAAAACATTCAGTACTTC
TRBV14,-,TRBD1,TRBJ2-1,CASSNIPGTGLNEQFF,TGTGCCAGCAGCAACATCCCCGGGACAGGGCTAAATGAGCAGTTCTTC
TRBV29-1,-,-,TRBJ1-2,CSVEDAGGYTF,TGCAGCGTTGAAGACGCCGGTGGCTACACCTTC
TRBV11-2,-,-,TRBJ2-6,CASSRTTTGANVLTF,TGTGCCAGCAGCCGGACAACGACTGGGGCCAACGTCCTGACTTTC
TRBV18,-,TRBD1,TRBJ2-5,CASSTDRETQYF,TGTGCCAGCTCAACGGACAGGGAGACCCAGTACTTC
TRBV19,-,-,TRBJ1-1,CASSTVETHTEAFF,TGTGCCAGTAGTACCGTAGAAACGCACACTGAAGCTTTCTTT
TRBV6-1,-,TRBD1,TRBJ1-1,CASSDRQGARNTEAFF,TGTGCCAGCAGTGACAGACAGGGGGCTCGGAACACTGAAGCTTTCTTT
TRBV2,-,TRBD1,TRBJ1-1,CATEDRGGTEAFF,TGTGCCACCGAGGACAGGGGGGGAACTGAAGCTTTCTTT
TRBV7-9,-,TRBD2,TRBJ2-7,CASSPRGAYEQYF,TGTGCCAGCAGCCCCCGGGGGGCCTACGAGCAGTACTTC
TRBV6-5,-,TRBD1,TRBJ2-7,CASSYSIWDRGYEQYF,TGTGCCAGCAGTTACTCGATTTGGGACAGGGGTTACGAGCAGTACTTC
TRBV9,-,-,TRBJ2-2,CASSVGVGANTGELFF,TGTGCCAGCAGCGTAGGAGTAGGGGCCAACACCGGGGAGCTGTTTTTT
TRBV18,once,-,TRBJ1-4,CASSRGPNRVATNEKLFF,TGTGCCAGCTCACGAGGCCCTAACAGGGTCGCAACTAATGAAAAACTGTTTTTT
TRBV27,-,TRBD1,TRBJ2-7,CASSSWTGGSYEQYF,TGTGCCAGCAGTTCCTGGACAGGGGGCTCTTACGAGCAGTACTTC
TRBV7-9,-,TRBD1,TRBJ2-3,CASSLRATGIRDTQYF,TGTGCCAGCAGCTTAAGGGCGACAGGGATTAGGGATACGCAGTATTTT
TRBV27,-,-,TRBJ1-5,CASSHWGYSNQPQHF,TGTGCCAGCAGTCATTGGGGCTATAGCAATCAGCCCCAGCATTTT
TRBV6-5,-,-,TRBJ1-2,CASSYSLGENGYTF,TGTGCCAGCAGTTACTCGTTGGGGGAAAATGGCTACACCTTC
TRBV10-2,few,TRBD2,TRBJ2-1,CASGLRGGALNEQFF,TGCGCCAGCGGCTTACGGGGGGGCGCTTTGAATGAGCAGTTCTTC
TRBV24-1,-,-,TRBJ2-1,CATSDLEGPSSYNEQFF,TGTGCCACCAGTGATTTGGAGGGGCCTAGCTCCTACAATGAGCAGTTCTTC
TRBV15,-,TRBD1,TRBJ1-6,CATSFRTGAHSPLHF,TGTGCCACCAGCTTCCGGACAGGGGCCCATTCACCCCTCCACTTT
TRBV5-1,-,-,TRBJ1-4,CASSLEGRENEKLFF,TGCGCCAGCAGCTTGGAGGGCAGGGAGAATGAAAAACTGTTTTTT
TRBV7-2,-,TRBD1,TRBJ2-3,CASSLGTGGPDTQYF,TGTGCCAGCAGCTTAGGGACAGGGGGCCCAGATACGCAGTATTTT
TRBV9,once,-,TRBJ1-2,CASSVADSEGYTF,TGTGCCAGCAGCGTAGCTGACAGTGAGGGCTACACCTTC
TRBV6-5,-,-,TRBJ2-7,CASSYPGGHEYF,TGTGCCAGCAGTTACCCTGGGGGGCACGAGTACTTC
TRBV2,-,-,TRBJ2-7,CASRQGSGEQYF,TGTGCCAGCAGACAGGGATCCGGGGAGCAGTACTTC
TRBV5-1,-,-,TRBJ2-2,CASSGGADTGELFF,TGCGCCAGCAGCGGGGGGGCCGACACCGGGGAGCTGTTTTTT
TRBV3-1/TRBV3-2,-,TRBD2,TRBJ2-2,CASSPRRGDGLGGELFF,TGTGCCAGCAGCCCCCGGCGGGGGGACGGACTGGGCGGGGAGCTGTTTTTT
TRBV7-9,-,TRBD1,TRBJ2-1,CASSYNGTGDNEQFF,TGTGCCAGCAGCTATAATGGGACAGGGGATAATGAGCAGTTCTTC
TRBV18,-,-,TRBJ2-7,CASSPPGVPYEQYF,TGTGCCAGCTCACCACCGGGCGTACCCTACGAGCAGTACTTC
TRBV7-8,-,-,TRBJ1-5,CASSRDSNQPQHF,TGTGCCAGCAGTCGAGATAGCAATCAGCCCCAGCATTTT
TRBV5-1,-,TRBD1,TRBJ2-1,CASSDDRGPYNEQFF,TGCGCCAGCAGCGATGACAGGGGTCCCTACAATGAGCAGTTCTTC
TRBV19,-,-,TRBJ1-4,CASSISYRFREKLFF,TGTGCCAGTAGTATATCTTACAGGTTCCGGGAAAAACTGTTTTTT
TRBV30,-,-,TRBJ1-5,CAWSVDYGTNQPQHF,TGTGCCTGGAGTGTTGACTACGGCACCAATCAGCCCCAGCATTTT
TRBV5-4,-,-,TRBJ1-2,CASSYGGGERYGYTF,TGTGCCAGCAGCTACGGGGGCGGAGAACGCTATGGCTACACCTTC
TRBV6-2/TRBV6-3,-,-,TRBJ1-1,CASSYQHRNTEAFF,TGTGCCAGCAGTTACCAACACCGGAACACTGAAGCTTTCTTT
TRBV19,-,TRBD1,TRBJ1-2,CASTTLPGQRNYGYTF,TGTGCCAGTACCACACTCCCGGGACAGCGTAACTATGGCTACACCTTC
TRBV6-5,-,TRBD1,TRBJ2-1,CASSRDRDTYNEQFF,TGTGCCAGCAGTCGGGACAGGGACACCTACAATGAGCAGTTCTTC
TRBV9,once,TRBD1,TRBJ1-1,CASTKGQGFAEAFF,TGTGCCAGCACCAAAGGACAGGGGTTCGCTGAAGCTTTCTTT
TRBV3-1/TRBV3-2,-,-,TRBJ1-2,CASSRENYGYTF,TGTGCCAGCAGCCGAGAGAACTATGGCTACACCTTC
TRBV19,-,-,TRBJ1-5,CASRAGTTSNQPQHF,TGTGCCAGTAGGGCCGGGACAACGAGCAATCAGCCCCAGCATTTT
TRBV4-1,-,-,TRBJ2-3,CASSQQPQGADTQYF,TGCGCCAGCAGCCAACAACCGCAGGGAGCAGATACGCAGTATTTT